This paragraph reports one T cell receptor (beta chain). This sample is drawn from a study of cytomegalovirus exposure and HLA in healthy donors. The repertoire was sequenced with immunoSEQ multiplex PCR; TCRdb's copy has only in-frame clones and lacks some. The repertoire includes about 73,000 clones, 70% to 90% of them detected once, and 3.5% to 4% sits in the top ten. The CDR3 is 16 amino acids. The germline CDR1 and CDR2 sequences are SGDLS and YYNGEE. Unmatched junction bases numbered 3, after V lost 0 bases and J lost 4 bases. The sample was PBMCs. This sequence joins TRBV9 and TRBJ2-2, with 10 positions matching TRBD2. The receptor's source is a young woman in good health and CMV-seropositive. The DNA of the CDR3 is TGTGCCAGCAGCGTAGGGGCTAGCGGGAGCACCGGGGAGCTGTTTTTT. It specifies CASSVGASGSTGELFF.